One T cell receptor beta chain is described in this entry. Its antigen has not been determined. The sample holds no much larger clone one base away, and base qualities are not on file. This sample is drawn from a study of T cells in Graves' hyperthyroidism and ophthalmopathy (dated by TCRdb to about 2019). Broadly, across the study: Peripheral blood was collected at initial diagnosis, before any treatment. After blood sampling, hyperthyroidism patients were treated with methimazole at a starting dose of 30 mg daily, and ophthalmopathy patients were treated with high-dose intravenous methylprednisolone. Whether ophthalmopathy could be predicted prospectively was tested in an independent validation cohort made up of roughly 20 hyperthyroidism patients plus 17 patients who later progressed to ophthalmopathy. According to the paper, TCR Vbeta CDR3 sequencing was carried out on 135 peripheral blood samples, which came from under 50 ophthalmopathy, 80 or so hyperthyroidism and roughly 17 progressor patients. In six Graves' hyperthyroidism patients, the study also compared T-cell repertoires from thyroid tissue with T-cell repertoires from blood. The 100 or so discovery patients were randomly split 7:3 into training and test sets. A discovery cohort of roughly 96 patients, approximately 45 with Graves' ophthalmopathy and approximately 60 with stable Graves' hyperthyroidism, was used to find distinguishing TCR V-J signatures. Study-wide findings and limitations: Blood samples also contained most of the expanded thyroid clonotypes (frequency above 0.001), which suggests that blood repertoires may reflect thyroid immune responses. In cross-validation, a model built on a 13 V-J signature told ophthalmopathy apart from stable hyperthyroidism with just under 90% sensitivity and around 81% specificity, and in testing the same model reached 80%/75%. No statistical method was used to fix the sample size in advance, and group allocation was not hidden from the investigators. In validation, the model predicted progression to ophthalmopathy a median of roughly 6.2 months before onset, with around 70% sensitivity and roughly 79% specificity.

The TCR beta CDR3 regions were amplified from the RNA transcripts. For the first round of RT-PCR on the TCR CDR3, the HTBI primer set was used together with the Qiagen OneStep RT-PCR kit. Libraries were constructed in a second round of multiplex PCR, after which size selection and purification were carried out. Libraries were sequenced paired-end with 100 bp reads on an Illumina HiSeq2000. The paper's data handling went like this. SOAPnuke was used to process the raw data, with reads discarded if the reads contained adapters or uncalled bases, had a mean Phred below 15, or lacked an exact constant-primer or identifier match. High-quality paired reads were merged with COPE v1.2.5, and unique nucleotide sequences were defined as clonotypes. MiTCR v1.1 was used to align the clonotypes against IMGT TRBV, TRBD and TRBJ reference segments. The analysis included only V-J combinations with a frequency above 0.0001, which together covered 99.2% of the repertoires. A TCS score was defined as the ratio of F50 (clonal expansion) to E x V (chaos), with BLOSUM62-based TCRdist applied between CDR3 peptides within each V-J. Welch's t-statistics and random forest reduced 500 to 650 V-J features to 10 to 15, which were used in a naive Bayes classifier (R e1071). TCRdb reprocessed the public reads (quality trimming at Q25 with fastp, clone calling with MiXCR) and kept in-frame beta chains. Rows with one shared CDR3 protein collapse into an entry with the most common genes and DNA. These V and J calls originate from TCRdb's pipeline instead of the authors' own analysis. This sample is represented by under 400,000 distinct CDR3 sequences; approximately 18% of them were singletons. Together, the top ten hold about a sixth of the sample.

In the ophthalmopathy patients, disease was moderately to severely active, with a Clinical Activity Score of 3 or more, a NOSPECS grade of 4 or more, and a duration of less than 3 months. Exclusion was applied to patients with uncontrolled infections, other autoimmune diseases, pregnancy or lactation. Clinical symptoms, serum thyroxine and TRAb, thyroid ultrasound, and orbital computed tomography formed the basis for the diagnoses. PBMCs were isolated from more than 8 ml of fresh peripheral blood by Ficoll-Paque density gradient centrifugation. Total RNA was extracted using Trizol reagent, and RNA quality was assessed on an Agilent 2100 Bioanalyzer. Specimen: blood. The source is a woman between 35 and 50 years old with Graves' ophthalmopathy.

The DNA sequence follows: TGTGCCAGCAGCTTATCCCCATCACAGGGACTCTATGGCTACACCTTC. This yields the protein CASSLSPSQGLYGYTF. The chain is assembled from TRBV11-2 and TRBJ1-2, and possibly TRBD1, on 6 matching bases. The CDR3 spans 16 residues, from the cysteine through the phenylalanine. The read is trimmed to its CDR3 DNA, 48 bases read in frame from base 1. CDR1 and CDR2 (SGHAT, FQNNGV) derive from the germline V gene. V drops 2 bases and J drops 4 bases, leaving 17 bases in between.